The rows below give T cell receptor beta chains drawn from one sample of a study of T cells in tuberculosis. Repertoires were generated with immunoSEQ multiplex PCR, while TCRdb's copy carries only in-frame clones and drops some. The sample holds under 50,000 clones, about 96% seen once. Specimen: PBMCs. Receptors originate from a donor aged 5 to 30 with latent tuberculosis or without tuberculosis infection. CDR3s include the opening cysteine and the closing phenylalanine or tryptophan. The order of the fields is D gene, clone size, V gene, J gene, CDR3 DNA, CDR3 protein. The D gene is left open where the match is weak. Only part of the rows carry a size: once, few, many, or a class if the clone is expanded.

d_gene: .
abundance: .
v_gene: TRBV30
j_gene: TRBJ2-1
CDR3nt: TGTGCCTGGAGTGTACCCCCCAGCTCCTACAATGAGCAGTTCTTC
CDR3aa: CAWSVPPSSYNEQFF

d_gene: TRBD2
abundance: .
v_gene: TRBV10-3
j_gene: TRBJ2-3
CDR3nt: TGTGCCATCAGGCCCTCGAGAGATGCTAGCGGGGCCCCGGATACGCAGTATTTT
CDR3aa: CAIRPSRDASGAPDTQYF

d_gene: TRBD1
abundance: .
v_gene: TRBV12-5
j_gene: TRBJ1-1
CDR3nt: TGTGCTAGTGGTGCTGAGGGGGCGGCTGAAGCTTTCTTT
CDR3aa: CASGAEGAAEAFF

d_gene: .
abundance: .
v_gene: TRBV19
j_gene: TRBJ1-5
CDR3nt: TGTGCCAGTATTCCCGGGAGTTTCAGCAATCAGCCCCAGCATTTT
CDR3aa: CASIPGSFSNQPQHF

d_gene: TRBD2
abundance: once
v_gene: TRBV7-6
j_gene: TRBJ2-1
CDR3nt: TGTGCCAGCAGAGGACTAGCGGGGCCCTCCTACAATGAGCAGTTCTTC
CDR3aa: CASRGLAGPSYNEQFF

d_gene: TRBD1
abundance: .
v_gene: TRBV5-6
j_gene: TRBJ1-5
CDR3nt: TGTGCCAGCAGCCGGACAGGGCTAAATCAGCCCCAGCATTTT
CDR3aa: CASSRTGLNQPQHF

d_gene: TRBD1
abundance: once
v_gene: TRBV30
j_gene: TRBJ2-7
CDR3nt: TGTGCCTGGACTGGACAGGGGGCTTCCTACGAGCAGTACTTC
CDR3aa: CAWTGQGASYEQYF

d_gene: .
abundance: .
v_gene: TRBV10-1
j_gene: TRBJ1-2
CDR3nt: TGCGCCATCTCTATTCTAAACCTTAACTATGGCTACACCTTC
CDR3aa: CAISILNLNYGYTF

d_gene: .
abundance: .
v_gene: TRBV6-5
j_gene: TRBJ2-5
CDR3nt: TGTGCCAGCAGATCCCCTCGGGGAATCGTTGAGACCCAGTACTTC
CDR3aa: CASRSPRGIVETQYF

d_gene: .
abundance: .
v_gene: TRBV28
j_gene: TRBJ1-1
CDR3nt: TGTGCCAGCCACGGGGGTCTTGGCGCTGAAGCTTTCTTT
CDR3aa: CASHGGLGAEAFF

d_gene: TRBD2
abundance: .
v_gene: TRBV5-1
j_gene: TRBJ2-1
CDR3nt: TGCGCCAGCAGCCCTGGGACTAGCGGAGGCTACAATGAGCAGTTCTTC
CDR3aa: CASSPGTSGGYNEQFF

d_gene: .
abundance: .
v_gene: TRBV7-9
j_gene: TRBJ2-1
CDR3nt: TGTGCCAGCAGCTTAAGCGACAGAAATGAGCAGTTCTTC
CDR3aa: CASSLSDRNEQFF

d_gene: .
abundance: .
v_gene: TRBV9
j_gene: TRBJ2-2
CDR3nt: TGTGCCAGCAGCGTATTTCCAGGATTGGCCGGGGAGCTGTTTTTT
CDR3aa: CASSVFPGLAGELFF

d_gene: TRBD1
abundance: .
v_gene: TRBV5-1
j_gene: TRBJ2-5
CDR3nt: TGCGCCAGCAGCTCACAGGGGCCCGGGGAGACCCAGTACTTC
CDR3aa: CASSSQGPGETQYF

d_gene: .
abundance: .
v_gene: TRBV9
j_gene: TRBJ2-5
CDR3nt: TGTGCCAGCAGCCCACACCAGGGGGAGACCCAGTACTTC
CDR3aa: CASSPHQGETQYF

d_gene: .
abundance: .
v_gene: TRBV21-1
j_gene: TRBJ2-6
CDR3nt: TGTGCCAGCAGCTGGGACAGGGGAACGTCTTCCTCACCTGTTGGGGCCAACGTCCTGACTTTC
CDR3aa: CASSWDRGTSSSPVGANVLTF

d_gene: TRBD2
abundance: .
v_gene: TRBV2
j_gene: TRBJ2-1
CDR3nt: TGTGCCAGCACCGCTGGGACTAGCGGGGGGGCACAGGTCCCCTACAATGAGCAGTTCTTC
CDR3aa: CASTAGTSGGAQVPYNEQFF

d_gene: .
abundance: .
v_gene: TRBV28
j_gene: TRBJ1-1
CDR3nt: TGTGCCAGCAGAACTCTCGCATGGGTGAGGACTGAAGCTTTCTTT
CDR3aa: CASRTLAWVRTEAFF

d_gene: TRBD1
abundance: .
v_gene: TRBV4-3
j_gene: TRBJ1-5
CDR3nt: TGCGCCAGCAGCCAAGATACAGGGGCTAGCAATCAGCCCCAGCATTTT
CDR3aa: CASSQDTGASNQPQHF

d_gene: TRBD1
abundance: .
v_gene: TRBV14
j_gene: TRBJ1-6
CDR3nt: TGTGCCAGCAGCCAGGAATACAGGGGGCTGTATAATTCACCCCTCCACTTT
CDR3aa: CASSQEYRGLYNSPLHF

d_gene: .
abundance: .
v_gene: TRBV11-2
j_gene: TRBJ2-7
CDR3nt: TGTGCCAGCAGCTTAGGAACTAGCCCCTTCGACGAGCAGTACTTC
CDR3aa: CASSLGTSPFDEQYF

d_gene: TRBD1
abundance: .
v_gene: TRBV30
j_gene: TRBJ1-5
CDR3nt: TGTGCCTGGGAAAACAGGGGTTCGCCGGGCAATCAGCCCCAGCATTTT
CDR3aa: CAWENRGSPGNQPQHF

d_gene: .
abundance: .
v_gene: TRBV7-9
j_gene: TRBJ2-7
CDR3nt: TGTGCCAGCAGCTCCAGGGGAGAAACCTACGAGCAGTACTTC
CDR3aa: CASSSRGETYEQYF

d_gene: TRBD1
abundance: .
v_gene: TRBV27
j_gene: TRBJ1-4
CDR3nt: TGTGCCAGCAGTTTATCAGGGACAGGGGGTGAAAAACTGTTTTTT
CDR3aa: CASSLSGTGGEKLFF

d_gene: TRBD1
abundance: once
v_gene: TRBV9
j_gene: TRBJ1-1
CDR3nt: TGTGCCAGCAGCGAAGTTGGGACAGGGGGCACTGAAGCTTTCTTT
CDR3aa: CASSEVGTGGTEAFF

d_gene: TRBD1
abundance: .
v_gene: TRBV5-1
j_gene: TRBJ2-7
CDR3nt: TGCGCCAGCAGCTTCGGGACAGCCTACGAGCAGTACTTC
CDR3aa: CASSFGTAYEQYF

d_gene: TRBD1
abundance: once
v_gene: TRBV7-3
j_gene: TRBJ2-7
CDR3nt: TGTGCCAGCAGCTCGACAGGGGGCTTTGATGAGCAGTACTTC
CDR3aa: CASSSTGGFDEQYF

d_gene: .
abundance: few
v_gene: TRBV7-6
j_gene: TRBJ2-2
CDR3nt: TGTGCCAGCAGCTTAGTTTCAGATAATACCGGGGAGCTGTTTTTT
CDR3aa: CASSLVSDNTGELFF

d_gene: .
abundance: .
v_gene: TRBV28
j_gene: TRBJ2-5
CDR3nt: TGTGCCAGCAGTTTATCAGGACTAGGGCGGGGGCCTAGGTTTAGAGGGGAGACCCAGTACTTC
CDR3aa: CASSLSGLGRGPRFRGETQYF

d_gene: TRBD1
abundance: .
v_gene: TRBV19
j_gene: TRBJ2-2
CDR3nt: TGTGCCAGTAGCTCGACAGGGTCGGTCACCGGGGAGCTGTTTTTT
CDR3aa: CASSSTGSVTGELFF

d_gene: TRBD2
abundance: .
v_gene: TRBV5-4
j_gene: TRBJ2-5
CDR3nt: TGTGCCAGCGCCTCTAGCGGGGGCCCCCAAGAGACCCAGTACTTC
CDR3aa: CASASSGGPQETQYF

d_gene: TRBD1
abundance: once
v_gene: TRBV5-1
j_gene: TRBJ2-7
CDR3nt: TGCGCCAGCAGCTGGAGTAGGGACAGGCTCGCCTACGAGCAGTACTTC
CDR3aa: CASSWSRDRLAYEQYF

d_gene: TRBD2
abundance: .
v_gene: TRBV9
j_gene: TRBJ2-5
CDR3nt: TGTGCCAGCAGCGTAGACGGACTAGCAGAGACCCAGTACTTC
CDR3aa: CASSVDGLAETQYF

d_gene: .
abundance: .
v_gene: TRBV7-9
j_gene: TRBJ2-5
CDR3nt: TGTGCCAGCAGCTTAGTAGGGGGTAGCCAAGAGACCCAGTACTTC
CDR3aa: CASSLVGGSQETQYF

d_gene: .
abundance: .
v_gene: TRBV5-4
j_gene: TRBJ1-4
CDR3nt: TGTGCCAGCAGCTTGGATCAACAGGGACATAATGAAAAACTGTTTTTT
CDR3aa: CASSLDQQGHNEKLFF

d_gene: TRBD1
abundance: .
v_gene: TRBV9
j_gene: TRBJ1-5
CDR3nt: TGTGCCAGCAGCGTAGGGACAGGGGGACAGCCCCAGCATTTT
CDR3aa: CASSVGTGGQPQHF

d_gene: .
abundance: .
v_gene: TRBV9
j_gene: TRBJ1-2
CDR3nt: TGTGCCAGCAGCGTAACGGGAACTAACTATGGCTACACCTTC
CDR3aa: CASSVTGTNYGYTF

d_gene: TRBD1
abundance: .
v_gene: TRBV30
j_gene: TRBJ2-2
CDR3nt: TGTGCCTGGAGTTATACAGGGGGTGCCGGGGAGCTGTTTTTT
CDR3aa: CAWSYTGGAGELFF

d_gene: TRBD2
abundance: once
v_gene: TRBV11-2
j_gene: TRBJ2-4
CDR3nt: TGTGCCAGCAGGCAAGCTAGCGGGGGCGGCATTCAGTACTTC
CDR3aa: CASRQASGGGIQYF

d_gene: .
abundance: .
v_gene: TRBV30
j_gene: TRBJ1-5
CDR3nt: TGTGCCTGGAGTGTGAACAGGGGCAATCAGCCCCAGCATTTT
CDR3aa: CAWSVNRGNQPQHF

d_gene: .
abundance: .
v_gene: TRBV5-1
j_gene: TRBJ2-1
CDR3nt: TGCGCCAGCAGAGACAGGAAAAGCTCCTACAATGAGCAGTTCTTC
CDR3aa: CASRDRKSSYNEQFF

d_gene: TRBD1
abundance: once
v_gene: TRBV6-1
j_gene: TRBJ1-3
CDR3nt: TGTGCCAGCCACAGGGGAGAGTCTGGAAACACCATATATTTT
CDR3aa: CASHRGESGNTIYF

d_gene: .
abundance: .
v_gene: TRBV11-3
j_gene: TRBJ2-3
CDR3nt: TGTGCCAGCAGCTGGGGGGAGCAGCTAAGGTCGGGTGGTACGCAGTATTTT
CDR3aa: CASSWGEQLRSGGTQYF

d_gene: .
abundance: .
v_gene: TRBV6-1
j_gene: TRBJ1-1
CDR3nt: TGTGCCAGCAGTGACCTGGGAGGTTTGAACACTGAAGCTTTCTTT
CDR3aa: CASSDLGGLNTEAFF

d_gene: .
abundance: .
v_gene: TRBV7-2
j_gene: TRBJ2-7
CDR3nt: TGTGCCAGCAGCTTAGACGGGATAGTCCCAACCTTC
CDR3aa: CASSLDGIVPTF